The 13 T cell receptor beta chains presented below share a single source sample, sequenced in a study of breast tumors, draining lymph nodes, adjacent tissues (dated by TCRdb to about 2016). Libraries were constructed by multiplex PCR. Instrument on record: Illumina HiSeq 2000. The raw public reads went through TCRdb reprocessing: fastp at Q25, MiXCR clone calling, in-frame beta chains kept. Each entry is one CDR3 protein sequence, shown with its most common DNA and genes. Here the sample has more than 80,000 distinct CDR3 sequences; around 30% occur a single time. Approximately 5.3% of the sample lies in the top ten. Lymph node samples came from the axillary draining lymph nodes of breast cancer patients. The specimen sequenced was axillary lymph node tissue. These receptors were collected from a female donor with breast cancer. Some clones in this sample may be carry-over from other donors' samples.

This clonotype was recorded at least ten times. The J gene is TRBJ1-5, the V gene TRBV3-1, with D tentatively TRBD1 (5 bases). CDR3 length: 14 residues. Germline V lookup: CDR1 LGHDT, CDR2 YNNKEL (reference sequence). V was cut by 4 bases and J by 2 bases, with 9 bases left in between. The CDR3 reads CASSRGVGNQPQHF. The CDR3 DNA is TGTGCCAGCAGCCGGGGGGTTGGCAATCAGCCCCAGCATTTT.

This clonotype has only a few counts. A read error is possible here, since a much larger clone lies one base away. The chain uses TRBV20-1 and TRBJ2-1; D may be TRBD2 (5 bases). The CDR3 extends over 15 amino acids. The ends were cut back, 5 bases at V and 6 bases at J, with 20 bases in the middle. The germline V gene has CDR1 DFQATT and CDR2 SNEGSKA (reference sequence). CDR3 protein: CSAQEERTYSNEQFF. The CDR3 nucleotides are TGCAGTGCTCAAGAGGAGCGGACTTACTCCAATGAGCAGTTCTTC.

Many counts were recorded for this clonotype. The V gene is TRBV5-6, the J gene TRBJ1-2, with 7 bases lining up with TRBD1. The CDR3 length is 11 residues. The junction had 2 bases not matched to a gene; V was cut back by 6 bases and J by 6 bases. CDR1 is SGHDT and CDR2 is YYEEEE in the germline V gene. CDR3 nucleotide sequence: TGTGCCAGCACCGGGACAGATGGCTACACCTTC. Translation: CASTGTDGYTF.

This clonotype was seen a few times. The V gene is TRBV10-3, the J gene TRBJ2-7; D uncertain. Per germline, CDR1 ENHRY and CDR2 SYGVKD. Between the trimmed V and J ends, which lost 5 bases and 1 base, there was a span of 9 bases. The CDR3 consists of 13 residues. The CDR3 bases are TGTGCCATCAGTCGGACGGAGTCCTACGAGCAGTACGTC. Protein sequence: CAISRTESYEQYV.

This clonotype occurred many times. J is TRBJ2-7 and V is TRBV6-5, with TRBD1 matching 9 bases. Per germline, CDR1 MNHEY and CDR2 SVGAGI. The CDR3 contains 13 residues. After removal of 2 bases from V and 6 bases from J, the junction contained 2 bases not matched to a gene. The CDR3 coding sequence is TGTGCCAGCAGTTACGGACAGGGGCGCGAGCAGTACTTC. This encodes CASSYGQGREQYF.

This clonotype was found many times. The chain is built from TRBV6-5 and TRBJ1-2; D might be TRBD1 (5 bases). The CDR3 sequence is 13 residues long. The germline V gene has CDR1 MNHEY and CDR2 SVGAGI. V was trimmed by 6 bases and J by 4 bases, leaving 12 bases between them. CDR3 nucleotides: TGTGCCAGCAGGCTGGGACGGACCTATGGCTACACCTTC. Its translation is CASRLGRTYGYTF.

There are many counts of this clonotype. CDR3 in amino acids: CASSPYGLAGVWDEQFF. CDR3 in DNA: TGTGCCAGCAGCCCGTACGGACTAGCGGGGGTGTGGGATGAGCAGTTCTTC. The chain links TRBV7-3 to TRBJ2-1; the match to TRBD2 covers 13 bases. The CDR3 covers 17 residues. Per germline, CDR1 SGHTA and CDR2 FQGTGA. J gave up 8 bases and V 5 bases, and 12 bases lay outside the gene matches.

This clonotype was seen only a few times. A much larger clone sits a single nucleotide away, making a read error possible. The V call is TRBV9, the J call TRBJ1-2; 7 positions agree with TRBD1. Germline loops: CDR1 SGDLS, CDR2 YYNGEE. The CDR3 runs 13 residues. CDR3: CASSGQGTNGHTF. CDR3 sequence (DNA): TGTGCCAGCAGCGGACAGGGTACAAATGGCCACACCTTC. The entire variable domain, with the rest obtained from reference TRBV9 and TRBJ1-2, is as follows: DSGVTQTPKHLITATGQRVTLRCSPRSGDLSVYWYQQSLDQGLQFLIQYYNGEERAKGNILERFSAQQFPDLHSELNLSSLELGDSALYFCASSGQGTNGHTFGSGTRLTVV.

There are many counts of this clonotype. This rearrangement joins TRBV28 to TRBJ1-6; D possibly corresponds to TRBD1 (6 bases). The CDR3 totals 16 residues. Trimming cost V 5 bases and J 7 bases, with 18 bases left between them. Germline CDR1 reads MDHEN; CDR2 reads SYDVKM. CDR3 sequence (DNA): TGTGCCAGCAGTCCCATCTCAACAGGGCCCAATTCACCCCTCCACTTT. This sequence encodes CASSPISTGPNSPLHF. The whole variable domain, remainder taken from reference TRBV28 and TRBJ1-6, is DVKVTQSSRYLVKRTGEKVFLECVQDMDHENMFWYRQDPGLGLRLIYFSYDVKMKEKGDIPEGYSVSREKKERFSLILESASTNQTSMYLCASSPISTGPNSPLHFGNGTRLTVT.

This clonotype was recorded many times. The CDR3 is CSAGTGWETQYF. In DNA form, the CDR3 reads TGCAGTGCTGGCACCGGGTGGGAGACCCAGTACTTC. The rearrangement links TRBV20-1 to TRBJ2-5; D is undetermined. This CDR3 contains 12 residues. Trimming pared 5 bases from V and 5 bases from J, leaving 12 bases between. Germline V CDR1 and CDR2: DFQATT, SNEGSKA (reference sequence).

A note on this clonotype: Given a much more abundant clone one base away, this may be a read error. This rearrangement joins TRBV12-3 or TRBV12-4 to TRBJ2-3, with D hard to call. With 3 bases removed from V and 14 bases from J, the gap between germline ends came to 24 bases. The CDR3 has 15 amino acids. Written as DNA, the CDR3 is TGTGCCAGCAGTTTCGGATTAGGCAAGACTCAATCGGGGTATTTT. Residues: CASSFGLGKTQSGYF.

To note about this clonotype: A much bigger clone sits one base away, suggesting this may be a read error. The rearrangement joins TRBV9 to TRBJ2-1; perhaps TRBD1 as D (5 bases). CDR1 and CDR2 from the germline V gene are SGDLS and YYNGEE. The CDR3 consists of 14 residues. CDR3 nucleotides: TGTGCCAGCAGCGTAGGGGGCAGGGCGGAAGAGCAGTCCTTC. This encodes CASSVGGRAEEQSF.

Regarding this clonotype: Germline is not matched at one junction end, which may reflect a read error. The chain employs TRBV20-1 and TRBJ1-6, with a weak D call TRBD1 (6 bases). This CDR3 is 15 amino acids long. In germline, CDR1 is DFQATT, CDR2 SNEGSKA (reference sequence). CDR3 in DNA: TGCAGCGCTAGAGTCTCAGGGGCAAGTACTTCACCCCTCCACTTT. Translating it yields CSARVSGASTSPLHF.